This T cell receptor (beta chain) was obtained from a study of blood T cell repertoires in COVID-19. Profiling relied on immunoSEQ multiplex PCR, and the TCRdb table lists in-frame clones only, not all of them. The sample has some 220,000 clones, approximately 85% seen once. Germline-derived CDR1 and CDR2 are SGDLS and YYNGEE. This CDR3 has 13 amino acids. Trimming removed 6 bases from V and 1 base from J, with 10 bases in between. V is TRBV9 and J is TRBJ1-1; no definite D call. The sequence came from a man aged 50-59 years with COVID-19, enrolled during active disease. Sample: peripheral blood. The CDR3 coding sequence is TGTGCCAGCAATACAGATAAGAACACTGAAGCTTTCTTT. Residues: CASNTDKNTEAFF.